The 7 T cell receptor beta chains reported below all come from one sample, sequenced in a study of response to subunit inactivated influenza vaccine. TCRdb redid the calling of the RT-PCR reads with MiXCR, one entry per CDR3 protein. The sample carries a few hundred thousand distinct CDR3 sequences, more than 9% recorded once. The specimen comprised non-naive T cells sorted from PBMCs, sampled 14 to 15 days before vaccination. These receptor sequences come from a man between 50 and 59 years old who received an inactivated influenza vaccine.

This clonotype was seen more than once but under ten times. V gene TRBV5-1 combines with J gene TRBJ2-1; 14 bases fit TRBD2. The CDR3 covers 18 residues. J was trimmed by 4 bases and V by 2 bases; bases with no gene match: 8. Germline V lookup: CDR1 SGHRS, CDR2 YFSETQ. CDR3 sequence: CASSFSRLAGGPYNEQFF. CDR3 nucleotides: TGCGCCAGCAGCTTCTCGCGACTAGCGGGAGGGCCTTACAATGAGCAGTTCTTC.

There are many counts of this clonotype. The chain recombines TRBV6-2 or TRBV6-3 with TRBJ1-4, with D hard to call. The CDR3 length is 12 residues. Germline assignment: CDR1 MNHEY and CDR2 SVGEGT. V lost 7 bases to trimming and J lost 8 bases, with 11 bases between them. The CDR3 sequence is CASNDRGEKLFF. CDR3 bases: TGTGCCAGCAACGACCGCGGGGAAAAACTGTTTTTT.

This clonotype was counted between two and nine times. The V call is TRBV25-1, the J call TRBJ1-5; 7 bases map to TRBD1. V lost 5 bases, J lost 6 bases, and 7 bases stayed unmatched. CDR3 length equals 14 residues. The germline gives CDR1 MGHDK, CDR2 SYGVNS. CDR3 coding DNA: TGTGCCAGCAGTCAGACAGGGAGGACTCAGCCCCAGCATTTT. Amino acids: CASSQTGRTQPQHF. The whole variable domain, filled in from reference TRBV25-1 and TRBJ1-5, reads EADIYQTPRYLVIGTGKKITLECSQTMGHDKMYWYQQDPGMELHLIHYSYGVNSTEKGDLSSESTVSRIRTEHFPLTLESARPSHTSQYLCASSQTGRTQPQHFGDGTRLSIL.

V gene TRBV5-1 combines with J gene TRBJ2-7; 8 nucleotides align to TRBD1. V trimming: 8 bases; J trimming: 2 bases; junction bases outside the gene matches: 9. Germline V CDR1 and CDR2: SGHRS, YFSETQ. This CDR3 is 14 amino acids long. Written as DNA, the CDR3 is TGCGCCAGTCGTCCGGACAGGGACACCTACGAGCAGTACTTC. Translating gives CASRPDRDTYEQYF.

This clonotype was seen only a few times. The chain carries TRBV11-2 and TRBJ1-2, with a possible D match to TRBD1 (6 bases). CDR3 length: 15 residues. Germline V gene data show CDR1 as SGHAT and CDR2 as FQNNGV. V was shortened by 7 bases and J by 2 bases, with 17 bases between the two germline ends. The CDR3 DNA reads as TGTGCCAGCACCTTGACCTGGGGGCCAAACTATGGCTACACCTTC. Its translation is CASTLTWGPNYGYTF.

This clonotype came up many times. The CDR3: CASSLPRGTYEQYF. As DNA, the CDR3 is TGTGCCAGCAGTCTCCCCCGAGGTACCTACGAGCAGTACTTC. V and J are TRBV12-3 or TRBV12-4 and TRBJ2-7, with D uncertain. Deletions cut 5 bases from V and 2 bases from J, with 13 bases between. This CDR3 has 14 residues.

This chain uses TRBV18 with TRBJ2-1, with 8 bases aligning to TRBD2. The junction had 3 bases not matched to a gene; V was cut back by 3 bases and J by 5 bases. CDR1 is KGHSH and CDR2 is LQKENI in the germline V gene. This CDR3 has 14 amino acids. The CDR3 DNA sequence: TGTGCCAGCTCACCGACTAGCGATAACAATGAGCAGTTCTTC. It yields the protein CASSPTSDNNEQFF. Complete variable domain (other parts from reference TRBV18 and TRBJ2-1): NAGVMQNPRHLVRRRGQEARLRCSPMKGHSHVYWYRQLPEEGLKFMVYLQKENIIDESGMPKERFSAEFPKEGPSILRIQQVVRGDSAAYFCASSPTSDNNEQFFGPGTRLTVL.